One sample yielded the 5 T cell receptor beta chains listed below, sequenced in a study of blood T cell repertoires in COVID-19. Produced via immunoSEQ multiplex PCR; TCRdb's table is partial and in-frame only. The sample carries 210,000 or so clones, 84% recorded once. Sequences were obtained from PBMCs or T cells enriched from blood (not recorded which). These TCRs come from a man in his sixties who had recovered from COVID-19.

This clone has a handful of counts. The chain employs TRBV29-1 and TRBJ2-1; TRBD2 matches 8 bases. The length of the CDR3 is 14 residues. The V and J ends lost 1 base and 9 bases, in that order; junction bases with no gene match: 8. Germline values: CDR1 SQVTM, CDR2 ANQGSEA. This chain's CDR3 is CSVEAGTRKAEQFF. CDR3 in DNA: TGCAGCGTTGAAGCGGGGACTAGGAAAGCTGAGCAGTTCTTC.

The rearrangement joins TRBV2 to TRBJ2-1; 11 bases match TRBD2. V gave up 6 bases and J gave up 2 bases; unmatched junction bases: 3. The CDR3 has 15 residues. CDR1 is SNHLY, CDR2 FYNNEI, per germline. CDR3: CASRISGGAYNEQFF. For the CDR3, the DNA is TGTGCCAGCAGGATTAGCGGGGGGGCCTACAATGAGCAGTTCTTC.

The chain joins TRBV7-8 to TRBJ2-5, with no clear D. This CDR3 spans 14 amino acids. Germline V gives CDR1 SGHVS, CDR2 FQNEAQ. V lost 1 base to trimming and J lost 4 bases, with 10 bases between them. The CDR3 spells CASSLVSELETQYF. CDR3 in DNA: TGTGCCAGCAGCTTAGTATCCGAGTTAGAGACCCAGTACTTC.

The J gene is TRBJ1-1, the V gene TRBV3-1 (or the pseudogene TRBV3-2); D is unclear. The V gene lost 4 bases and the J gene lost 3 bases, with 9 bases spanning the gap. This CDR3 has 13 residues. Germline V CDR1 and CDR2: LGHDT, YNNKEL (reference sequence). CDR3 nucleotide sequence: TGTGCCAGCAGCCGTCGGGTGGACACTGAAGCTTTCTTT. As protein: CASSRRVDTEAFF.

This clone was seen once. The chain's CDR3 is CASSVSGEGQQYF. The CDR3 DNA reads TGTGCCAGCAGTGTATCAGGGGAGGGCCAGCAGTACTTC. The rearrangement uses TRBV25-1 and TRBJ2-7; maybe TRBD2 (7 bases). The germline V and J ends were trimmed by 4 bases and 8 bases, with 15 bases remaining between them. Germline CDR1 reads MGHDK; CDR2 reads SYGVNS. The CDR3 has 13 amino acids.